The 3 T cell receptor beta chains below all came from one sample that was sequenced in a study of beta chain features in type 1 diabetes. The entirety of the isolated RNA underwent reverse transcription, so expressed TCRB transcripts were sequenced. Here immunoSEQ multiplex PCR was the method, and the copy in TCRdb shows in-frame clones only, minus some. This repertoire shows about 150,000 clones, 11% found once; its top ten account for roughly 2%. Source material: central memory CD4+ T cells from blood. These receptors all come from a man aged 18 to 35 in good health.

The sample holds many counts of this clone. V is TRBV7-2 and J is TRBJ2-7; the D is unclear. The CDR3 runs to 14 residues. Trimming cost V 4 bases and J 2 bases, with 12 bases left between them. Per the germline V gene, CDR1 is SGHTA and CDR2 is FQGNSA. Here the CDR3 DNA reads TGTGCCAGCAGCTCCCAGTACTCTACCTACGAGCAGTACTTC. Amino acid sequence: CASSSQYSTYEQYF.

Only a few counts were recorded for this clone. The rearrangement uses TRBV7-9 and TRBJ2-7; TRBD1 agrees at 7 bases. Germline V gene sequence: CDR1 SEHNR, CDR2 FQNEAQ (reference sequence). The trim removed 7 bases at V and 3 bases at J, leaving 9 bases unmatched. The CDR3 has 14 residues. In DNA, the CDR3 is TGTGCCAGCATAAAGGGCAGGGGGAGCTACGAGCAGTACTTC. The encoded protein is CASIKGRGSYEQYF.

The genes are TRBV7-9 and TRBJ1-1; D remains ambiguous. V lost 5 bases to trimming and J lost 0 bases, with 19 bases between them. This CDR3 comprises 17 residues. Looked up from germline, CDR1 is SEHNR and CDR2 is FQNEAQ (reference sequence). CDR3 protein: CASSADPSIAMNTEAFF. The DNA of the CDR3 is TGTGCCAGCAGCGCCGATCCGAGTATCGCAATGAACACTGAAGCTTTCTTT.